This T cell receptor (beta chain) appears in the sequencing data of a study of blood T cells in healthy people across ages. General study findings and limits: When set beside aged donors, long-lived donors presented more naive CD4+ cells and higher diversity. Estimated diversity, derived from one million T cells, was regarded as an underestimate.

With a J-beta primer mix and a sample-barcoded 5' primer, a second PCR ran roughly 6 to 12 cycles. TCRdb redid the calling of the 5' RACE reads with MiXCR, one entry per CDR3 protein. Seen here are almost 1 million distinct CDR3 sequences, roughly 50% observed once, and the top ten hold about a fifth. On this clonotype itself: The antigen is not known.

Donor samples were obtained from healthy Caucasian individuals from Russia, aged roughly 6 to 95. Investigators took 8 to 10 milliliters of peripheral blood from every donor. Germline V gene sequence: CDR1 SGHAT, CDR2 FQNNGV. Unmatched junction bases numbered 10, after V lost 4 bases and J lost 4 bases. This CDR3 is built from 16 residues. Sequences were obtained from blood. This clonotype originated in a woman aged 55-69 years in good health. The chain joins TRBV11-2 to TRBJ2-7; 10 bases fit TRBD2. CDR3 sequence: CASSSVAGLAVYEQYF. In DNA form, the CDR3 reads TGTGCCAGCAGCTCAGTAGCCGGACTAGCGGTTTACGAGCAGTACTTC.